The T cell receptor beta chain described here comes from a study of shared clonotypes between healthy human individuals. Findings and limits, study-wide: Between four donors, naive CD4 clonotypes were shared at a level of approximately 5%. Clonotype sharing among donors was thought likely to change with sequencing depth. Sampling covered blood only; tissue repertoires likely differ.

Repertoires were generated with immunoSEQ multiplex PCR, while TCRdb's copy carries only in-frame clones and drops some. Of around 2,000,000 clones in the sample, 90% to 95% were seen once. The V gene lost 0 bases and the J gene lost 4 bases, with 10 bases spanning the gap. This CDR3 comprises 14 residues. The V gene's germline CDR1 is SGHRS and CDR2 YFSETQ. A single count supports this clone. Its target is unknown. This clonotype was obtained from a man between 18 and 35 years old in good health. Sequencing was done on a sample of naive CD4+ T cells sorted from blood. Subset of the sample: CD45RA+ positively selected. The genes are TRBV5-1 and TRBJ1-2, with D perhaps matching TRBD1 (5 bases). CDR3 residues: CASSLEGWAYGYTF. For the CDR3, the DNA is TGCGCCAGCAGCTTGGAGGGGTGGGCCTATGGCTACACCTTC.